This T cell receptor (beta chain) was recorded in a study of CXCR3-negative and CXCR3-positive naive CD8 T cells. Worth noting for this clonotype: The antigen remains unidentified.

Regarding the study as a whole: CD5 surface expression was similar among naive subsets, and TCR strength was estimated by inference from TRB CDR3 properties.

The CDR3 length is 17 residues. Germline-derived CDR1 and CDR2 are SEHNR and FQNEAQ (reference sequence). Definition of naive CD8+ T cells rested on a CD45RO-CCR7+CD27+CD95- profile. The authors made the TRB cDNA libraries by 5' RACE using UMI labels. TCRdb reprocessed the 5' RACE reads and keeps a single row for each CDR3 protein, giving no DNA. Found here are over 70,000 distinct CDR3 sequences; the top ten clones hold about 1%. This TCR came from a human donor in good health. Some clones in this sample may be carry-over from other donors' samples. The genes are TRBV7-9 and TRBJ2-1; TCRdb names TRBD2, which stays unverified in the absence of DNA. Specimen: naive CXCR3- CD8+ T cells from blood. Subset here: CD45RO-CCR7+CD27+CD95- naive CD8+ T cells lacking CXCR3 (TNR3-). Here the CDR3 reads CASSLVRGAYSYNEQFF.